This is a list of T cell receptor beta chains from one sample in a study of blood T cells in healthy people across ages. TCRdb re-derived calls from the 5' RACE reads in MiXCR, one entry per CDR3 protein. The sample lists 550,000 to 700,000 distinct CDR3 sequences; 27% were seen once. Sequences were obtained from blood. The receptors come from a woman in her 70s in good health. Both conserved end residues are part of each CDR3. Fields, in order: clone size, V gene, D gene, CDR3 length, J gene, CDR3 protein, CDR3 DNA. D genes are given only for firm matches. Not every row has a clone size; where given, it reads once, few, many or a size class.

NA	TRBV20-1	NA	13	TRBJ1-1	CSARDFGTYEAFF	TGCAGTGCTAGAGATTTCGGCACGTATGAAGCTTTCTTT
NA	TRBV7-9	NA	13	TRBJ1-2	CASSFSGLVGYTF	TGTGCCAGCAGCTTTTCAGGGCTGGTAGGCTACACCTTC
few	TRBV20-1	NA	14	TRBJ2-1	CSAEVTAGRDEQFF	TGCAGTGCCGAGGTGACGGCCGGTAGGGATGAGCAGTTCTTC
few	TRBV29-1	NA	13	TRBJ2-3	CSVVTASTDTQYF	TGCAGCGTTGTAACGGCTAGCACAGATACGCAGTATTTT
NA	TRBV27	NA	14	TRBJ2-7	CASSSDGSIDEQYF	TGTGCCAGCAGTTCGGACGGCTCTATAGACGAGCAGTACTTC
NA	TRBV5-1	TRBD1	15	TRBJ1-2	CASSVDRGSGYGYTF	TGCGCCAGCAGCGTTGACAGGGGGTCGGGCTATGGCTACACCTTC
few	TRBV20-1	TRBD2	18	TRBJ2-3	CSASGTSGGPISTDTQYF	TGCAGTGCTTCCGGGACTAGCGGGGGCCCCATTAGCACAGATACGCAGTATTTT
NA	TRBV18	NA	14	TRBJ2-1	CASSPWAGEDEQFF	TGTGCCAGCTCACCATGGGCAGGGGAGGATGAGCAGTTCTTC
once	TRBV14	TRBD2	17	TRBJ2-3	CASSLGLAGTSTDTQYF	TGTGCCAGCAGCCTTGGACTAGCGGGGACTAGCACAGATACGCAGTATTTT
NA	TRBV3-1	NA	15	TRBJ2-2	CASRQTGVGTGELFF	TGTGCCAGCAGGCAAACCGGGGTTGGCACCGGGGAGCTGTTTTTT
NA	TRBV28	NA	16	TRBJ2-6	CASNLYAAGGANVLTF	TGTGCCAGCAACTTGTACGCCGCGGGTGGGGCCAACGTCCTGACTTTC
few	TRBV12-3/TRBV12-4	NA	12	TRBJ1-2	CASSPGSLGYTF	TGTGCCAGCAGCCCGGGGAGTTTGGGCTACACCTTC
once	TRBV5-1	TRBD1	15	TRBJ1-2	CASSLNRGQDYGHTF	TGCGCCAGCAGCCTCAACAGGGGACAGGACTATGGCCACACCTTC
NA	TRBV7-2	NA	12	TRBJ1-1	CATGAGNTEAFF	TGTGCCACGGGAGCGGGAAACACTGAAGCTTTCTTT
few	TRBV7-3	TRBD1	14	TRBJ2-3	CASRLSTGSDTQYF	TGTGCCAGCAGACTCTCGACAGGGTCAGATACGCAGTATTTT
few	TRBV7-2	TRBD1	16	TRBJ1-3	CASSPRQGAAGNTIYF	TGTGCCAGCAGCCCCCGACAGGGGGCGGCTGGAAACACCATATATTTT
NA	TRBV4-3	NA	14	TRBJ1-1	CASSQDAASTEAFF	TGCGCCAGCAGCCAAGACGCTGCAAGCACTGAAGCTTTCTTT
NA	TRBV20-1	NA	14	TRBJ1-3	CSARDAVSGNTIYF	TGCAGTGCTAGAGATGCCGTCTCTGGAAACACCATATATTTT
NA	TRBV20-1	NA	13	TRBJ1-5	CSASLGSWQPQHF	TGCAGTGCTAGTCTGGGGAGTTGGCAGCCCCAGCATTTT
many	TRBV6-2/TRBV6-3	NA	13	TRBJ2-5	CASSYAREETQYF	TGTGCCAGCAGTTACGCCAGGGAGGAGACCCAGTACTTC
NA	TRBV24-1	NA	19	TRBJ1-2	CATSDLQPGGDLSYYGYTF	TGTGCCACCAGTGATTTGCAACCGGGGGGCGATCTATCGTACTATGGCTACACCTTC
NA	TRBV15	TRBD2	17	TRBJ2-5	CATSTTGTSDPQETQYF	TGTGCCACCAGTACTACCGGGACTAGCGACCCCCAAGAGACCCAGTACTTC
NA	TRBV20-1	NA	14	TRBJ2-5	CSARDYQGGETQYF	TGCAGTGCTAGAGATTACCAGGGGGGAGAGACCCAGTACTTC
NA	TRBV7-9	NA	16	TRBJ2-6	CASSLQGFTGANVLTF	TGTGCCAGCAGCTTACAGGGATTTACTGGGGCCAACGTCCTGACTTTC
few	TRBV5-6	NA	14	TRBJ2-4	CASAQGLAKNIQYF	TGTGCCAGCGCGCAGGGACTAGCCAAAAACATTCAGTACTTC
NA	TRBV7-9	NA	15	TRBJ2-3	CASSLMAGNTDTQYF	TGTGCCAGCAGCTTAATGGCGGGGAACACAGATACGCAGTATTTT
NA	TRBV15	TRBD1	13	TRBJ2-1	CATGTGPYNEQFF	TGTGCCACCGGGACAGGGCCCTACAATGAGCAGTTCTTC
few	TRBV3-1	TRBD2	16	TRBJ2-3	CAGSQDLAGGRDTQYF	TGTGCCGGCAGCCAAGATCTAGCGGGGGGGCGAGATACGCAGTATTTT
few	TRBV3-1	NA	13	TRBJ1-4	CASSLGRADLLFF	TGTGCCAGCAGCCTCGGTAGGGCAGACCTACTGTTTTTT
NA	TRBV20-1	NA	12	TRBJ2-1	CSAGSWGNEQFF	TGCAGTGCTGGAAGCTGGGGGAATGAGCAGTTCTTC
NA	TRBV7-2	NA	14	TRBJ1-1	CASSSDRSYTEAFF	TGTGCCAGCAGCTCCGACAGAAGCTACACTGAAGCTTTCTTT
NA	TRBV6-6	TRBD2	15	TRBJ2-7	CASSYGSSGGYEQYF	TGTGCCAGCAGTTACGGGTCTAGCGGGGGTTACGAGCAGTACTTC
NA	TRBV10-3	NA	15	TRBJ2-2	CAIGRGDSNTGELFF	TGTGCCATTGGACGAGGGGACTCGAACACCGGGGAGCTGTTTTTT
NA	TRBV20-1	TRBD1	13	TRBJ2-7	CSATGTDSYEQYF	TGCAGTGCGACCGGGACAGATTCTTACGAGCAGTACTTC
few	TRBV18	TRBD1	15	TRBJ2-4	CASSPPGTGENIQYF	TGTGCCAGCTCACCGCCAGGGACAGGGGAAAACATTCAGTACTTC
NA	TRBV12-3/TRBV12-4	NA	13	TRBJ2-3	CASVSGYTDTQYF	TGTGCCAGCGTTAGCGGATACACAGATACGCAGTATTTT
NA	TRBV3-1	NA	16	TRBJ2-7	CASSQDPGADSYEQYF	TGTGCCAGCAGCCAAGATCCGGGGGCAGACTCCTACGAGCAGTACTTC
many	TRBV20-1	NA	10	TRBJ2-5	CSASQETQYF	TGCAGTGCCAGCCAGGAGACCCAGTACTTC
few	TRBV28	TRBD1	17	TRBJ2-7	CASSPPSLTGNSDEQYF	TGTGCCAGCAGCCCTCCTTCACTGACAGGGAACTCGGACGAGCAGTACTTC
NA	TRBV15	NA	12	TRBJ1-5	CATSRVNQPQHF	TGTGCCACCAGCAGGGTAAATCAGCCCCAGCATTTT
NA	TRBV12-3/TRBV12-4	NA	14	TRBJ1-4	CASSLRVTNEKLFF	TGTGCCAGCAGTTTGCGGGTAACTAATGAAAAACTGTTTTTT
many	TRBV29-1	TRBD2	12	TRBJ2-5	CSSSAGEETQYF	TGCAGCTCATCAGCGGGGGAAGAGACCCAGTACTTC
NA	TRBV4-2	NA	14	TRBJ1-2	CASSQDPGKGGYTF	TGTGCCAGCAGCCAAGACCCAGGGAAGGGTGGCTACACCTTC
NA	TRBV29-1	NA	12	TRBJ1-1	CSVVRSQVQAFF	TGCAGCGTTGTTCGTTCACAGGTACAAGCTTTCTTT
NA	TRBV19	TRBD1	19	TRBJ2-4	CASLPSDRGRTVAKNIQYF	TGTGCCAGTCTTCCCTCCGACAGGGGGCGGACTGTAGCCAAAAACATTCAGTACTTC
few	TRBV5-1	TRBD1	15	TRBJ2-4	CASSLFPGTVNIQYF	TGCGCCAGCAGCTTGTTTCCCGGGACAGTCAACATTCAGTACTTC
NA	TRBV9	NA	12	TRBJ1-3	CASSPIADTIYF	TGTGCCAGCAGCCCAATCGCGGACACCATATATTTT
few	TRBV12-3/TRBV12-4	NA	12	TRBJ2-1	CASSGGGVEQFF	TGTGCCAGCAGCGGAGGGGGCGTTGAGCAGTTCTTC
few	TRBV12-3/TRBV12-4	NA	13	TRBJ2-5	CASSLREKETQYF	TGTGCCAGCAGTCTCCGGGAGAAAGAGACCCAGTACTTC
NA	TRBV6-5	TRBD1	15	TRBJ2-1	CASSYKGQGYNEQFF	TGTGCCAGCAGTTATAAGGGACAGGGCTACAATGAGCAGTTCTTC
NA	TRBV20-1	TRBD1	14	TRBJ1-1	CSARKDRMNTEAFF	TGCAGTGCTAGGAAGGACAGGATGAACACTGAAGCTTTCTTT
NA	TRBV29-1	NA	13	TRBJ2-7	CSVLGGRSYEQYF	TGCAGCGTTTTGGGCGGTCGGTCCTACGAGCAGTACTTC
few	TRBV5-1	NA	14	TRBJ2-7	CASSLGHISYEQYF	TGCGCCAGCAGCTTGGGACACATATCCTACGAGCAGTACTTC
few	TRBV11-2	NA	15	TRBJ2-2	CASSLVTGITGELFF	TGTGCCAGCAGCTTAGTTACAGGCATCACCGGGGAGCTGTTTTTT